A single sample gave rise to the 30 T cell receptor beta chains below, sequenced in a study of cytomegalovirus exposure and HLA in healthy donors (dated by TCRdb to about 2017). The library came from the immunoSEQ multiplex PCR assay. A mixture of 60 forward primers for TCR Vbeta segments and 13 reverse primers for TCR Jbeta segments was used in the multiplex PCR. The clones in this table, taken by TCRdb from immuneACCESS, are in-frame only. Not every clone is retained; where verified, under half of the shortfall comes from an unresolved V gene, and the cause of the rest is unknown. This sample gives some 70,000 clones in total; around 66% of them show up just once. The ten largest clones capture around 15% of the sample. Sequenced: PBMCs. These receptors originate from a male donor in good health and CMV-seropositive.

This clone was seen only a few times. V gene TRBV7-8 combines with J gene TRBJ2-5, with D perhaps TRBD1 (6 bases). V lost 5 bases and J 2 bases, leaving 15 bases between the germline ends. The CDR3 extends over 15 amino acids. Germline assignment: CDR1 SGHVS and CDR2 FQNEAQ. This chain's CDR3 is CASSPTRDIQETQYF. In DNA form, the CDR3 reads TGTGCCAGCAGCCCTACCAGGGACATACAAGAGACCCAGTACTTC.

The genes are TRBV11-3 and TRBJ2-5; no clear D. Germline CDR1 and CDR2: SGHNT and YENEEA. V dropped 1 base and J dropped 2 bases, with 5 bases sitting between them. This CDR3 is built from 13 residues. The chain's CDR3 is CASSLAQQETQYF. CDR3 nucleotides: TGTGCCAGCAGCTTAGCTCAGCAAGAGACCCAGTACTTC.

This chain links TRBV5-1 with TRBJ2-3; tentative D call: TRBD2 (5 bases). The CDR3 loop spans 16 amino acids. Germline CDR1 SGHRS, CDR2 YFSETQ. Between the trimmed V and J ends, which lost 4 bases and 2 bases, there was a span of 17 bases. CDR3 in amino acids: CASSGLSGPVTDTQYF. Here the CDR3 DNA reads TGCGCCAGCAGCGGACTCAGCGGCCCCGTCACAGATACGCAGTATTTT. Supplemented by reference TRBV5-1 and TRBJ2-3, the full variable domain reads KAGVTQTPRYLIKTRGQQVTLSCSPISGHRSVSWYQQTPGQGLQFLFEYFSETQRNKGNFPGRFSGRQFSNSRSEMNVSTLELGDSALYLCASSGLSGPVTDTQYFGPGTRLTVL.

The sample holds a few counts of this clone. This chain joins TRBV19 and TRBJ1-1; D is possibly TRBD1 (5 bases). Trimming left V 7 bases short and J 7 bases short, with 22 bases between. This CDR3 comprises 15 residues. Germline CDR1 reads LNHDA; CDR2 reads SQIVND (reference sequence). The CDR3 loop is CASKVGVGRGDEAFF. The CDR3 DNA sequence: TGTGCCAGTAAGGTCGGCGTGGGGAGGGGAGATGAAGCTTTCTTT. The variable domain in full, completed from reference TRBV19 and TRBJ1-1, reads DGGITQSPKYLFRKEGQNVTLSCEQNLNHDAMYWYRQDPGQGLRLIYYSQIVNDFQKGDIAEGYSVSREKKESFPLTVTSAQKNPTAFYLCASKVGVGRGDEAFFGQGTRLTVV.

This rearrangement joins TRBV5-1 to TRBJ2-2; no firm D call. This CDR3 contains 18 residues. V lost 0 bases, J lost 6 bases, and 21 bases lay in between. Germline values: CDR1 SGHRS, CDR2 YFSETQ. The CDR3 sequence is CASSLDHTGRTRSGELFF. The CDR3 bases are TGCGCCAGCAGCTTGGATCATACGGGTAGAACGAGGTCCGGGGAGCTGTTTTTT.

CDR3 sequence: CASSIGQLNTEAFF. The CDR3 nucleotides are TGTGCCAGTAGTATCGGACAGCTGAACACTGAAGCTTTCTTT. The chain links TRBV19 to TRBJ1-1; a possible D gene is TRBD1 (6 bases). Germline values: CDR1 LNHDA, CDR2 SQIVND (reference sequence). This CDR3 spans 14 amino acids. The V and J ends lost 3 bases and 0 bases respectively, with 8 bases between them. Variable domain in full (rest from reference TRBV19 and TRBJ1-1): DGGITQSPKYLFRKEGQNVTLSCEQNLNHDAMYWYRQDPGQGLRLIYYSQIVNDFQKGDIAEGYSVSREKKESFPLTVTSAQKNPTAFYLCASSIGQLNTEAFFGQGTRLTVV.

The J gene is TRBJ1-2, the V gene TRBV30, with a possible D match to TRBD1 (6 bases). Per germline, CDR1 GTSNPN and CDR2 SVGIG (reference sequence). V lost 5 bases, J lost 6 bases, and 16 bases lay in between. CDR3 length: 13 amino acids. The CDR3 is CAWGMTGLNGYTF. CDR3 in DNA: TGTGCCTGGGGAATGACAGGTTTGAATGGCTACACCTTC.

This chain uses TRBV5-4 with TRBJ2-5, with 9 bases fitting TRBD1. Unmatched junction bases numbered 5, after V lost 4 bases and J lost 4 bases. Germline CDR1 SGHNT, CDR2 YYREEE (reference sequence). CDR3 length equals 14 residues. The CDR3 DNA follows: TGTGCCAGCAGCACACAGGGGGCTGTAGAGACCCAGTACTTC. It specifies CASSTQGAVETQYF. Supplemented by reference TRBV5-4 and TRBJ2-5, the full variable domain reads ETGVTQSPTHLIKTRGQQVTLRCSSQSGHNTVSWYQQALGQGPQFIFQYYREEENGRGNFPPRFSGLQFPNYSSELNVNALELDDSALYLCASSTQGAVETQYFGPGTRLLVL.

This chain joins TRBV10-3 and TRBJ1-3; D not resolved. V shed 4 bases and J shed 1 base, with 14 bases lying between them. The germline V gene encodes CDR1 ENHRY and CDR2 SYGVKD. CDR3 size: 16 residues. DNA of the CDR3: TGTGCCATCAGTGGTTTAGGACTAAGATCTGGAAACACCATATATTTT. This codes for CAISGLGLRSGNTIYF.

The table lists this clone with a few counts. The rearrangement uses TRBV27 and TRBJ1-2, with 8 bases fitting TRBD1. The germline CDR1 and CDR2 sequences are MNHEY and SMNVEV (reference sequence). CDR3 size: 15 residues. The ends lost 4 bases at V and 5 bases at J; junction bases unmatched: 9. The CDR3 DNA follows: TGTGCCAGCAGTTCCCTCCGACAGGGGAGGTATGGCTACACCTTC. Translating gives CASSSLRQGRYGYTF.

The chain combines TRBV7-9 with TRBJ2-7; 7 bases align to TRBD2. Per germline, CDR1 SEHNR and CDR2 FQNEAQ (reference sequence). Losses at the gene ends were 5 bases for V and 6 bases for J; bases not matched to a gene: 10. The CDR3 has 14 amino acids. The CDR3 coding sequence is TGTGCCAGCAGCCAAAGGGGAGGGACTCCCGAGCAGTACTTC. Its translation is CASSQRGGTPEQYF.

This clone was seen a handful of times. This chain uses TRBV27 with TRBJ1-6, with D uncertain. CDR1 is MNHEY and CDR2 is SMNVEV in the germline V gene (reference sequence). V was trimmed by 3 bases and J by 9 bases, leaving 9 bases between them. The CDR3 consists of 13 residues. The DNA of the CDR3 is TGTGCCAGCAGTTTCACGGGGTCTTCACCCCTCCACTTT. It codes for CASSFTGSSPLHF.

This sequence joins TRBV7-3 and TRBJ2-2, with TRBD2 matching 7 bases. CDR1 is SGHTA and CDR2 is FQGTGA in the germline V gene. The CDR3 loop spans 16 amino acids. J gave up 2 bases and V 5 bases, and 8 bases lay outside the gene matches. CDR3 nucleotide sequence: TGTGCCAGCAGCCCAGAGCGGGGTATTAACACCGGGGAGCTGTTTTTT. Translated: CASSPERGINTGELFF.

The gene calls are TRBV29-1 and TRBJ2-1; a weak D match, TRBD1 (6 bases). Trimming pared 4 bases from V and 0 bases from J, leaving 10 bases between. Germline CDR1 is SQVTM and CDR2 is ANQGSEA. The CDR3 totals 14 residues. The CDR3 loop reads CSVGQGGSYNEQFF. The CDR3, as DNA: TGCAGCGTTGGCCAAGGGGGCTCCTACAATGAGCAGTTCTTC.

The chain couples TRBV27 to TRBJ2-5; D remains unclear. The tail of the sequence fits TRBJ2-7 better, so the J call may be wrong. This CDR3 contains 13 residues. Germline V CDR1 and CDR2: MNHEY, SMNVEV (reference sequence). The CDR3 sequence: CASSRSGDYEQYF. The CDR3 nucleotides read TGTGCCAGCAGCAGAAGTGGGGACTACGAGCAGTACTTC.

This clone was recorded a few times. The V and J genes are TRBV7-9 and TRBJ1-1; D not resolved. Deletions cut 6 bases from V and 1 base from J, with 12 bases between. Germline V gene lookup returns CDR1 SEHNR and CDR2 FQNEAQ (reference sequence). This CDR3 region has 14 residues. This CDR3 reads CASRPQAGNTEAFF. CDR3 DNA: TGTGCCAGCAGACCCCAGGCGGGGAACACTGAAGCTTTCTTT.

A few counts support this clone. The chain is built from TRBV19 and TRBJ1-1; D possibly corresponds to TRBD1 (5 bases). The CDR3 contains 14 residues. CDR1 LNHDA and CDR2 SQIVND come from the germline V gene (reference sequence). The V end was cut by 6 bases, the J end by 5 bases, with 16 bases between. For the CDR3, the DNA is TGTGCCAGTAGCAGGCAGGGTGGAGTGACTGAAGCTTTCTTT. Translation gives CASSRQGGVTEAFF. Variable domain in full (rest from reference TRBV19 and TRBJ1-1): DGGITQSPKYLFRKEGQNVTLSCEQNLNHDAMYWYRQDPGQGLRLIYYSQIVNDFQKGDIAEGYSVSREKKESFPLTVTSAQKNPTAFYLCASSRQGGVTEAFFGQGTRLTVV.

The chain joins TRBV7-2 to TRBJ2-7, with 11 positions matching TRBD2. CDR1 SGHTA and CDR2 FQGNSA come from the germline V gene. This CDR3 spans 17 amino acids. V gave up 2 bases and J gave up 4 bases; unmatched junction bases: 10. CDR3 sequence: CASSLRRVSGGAYEQYF. The CDR3 nucleotides read TGTGCCAGCAGCTTACGTCGTGTTAGCGGGGGGGCATACGAGCAGTACTTC.

V and J are TRBV7-3 and TRBJ2-1, with 10 bases aligning to TRBD2. CDR3 size: 15 residues. J was trimmed by 7 bases and V by 3 bases; bases with no gene match: 6. The germline CDR1 and CDR2 sequences are SGHTA and FQGTGA. CDR3 sequence: CASSFELAGKNEQFF. CDR3 nucleotide sequence: TGTGCCAGCAGCTTCGAACTAGCGGGAAAAAATGAGCAGTTCTTC.

This chain connects TRBV30 to TRBJ1-6, with D uncertain. This CDR3 comprises 13 residues. CDR1 is GTSNPN, CDR2 SVGIG, per germline (reference sequence). V was shortened by 4 bases and J by 0 bases, with 4 bases between the two germline ends. CDR3: CAWTSSYNSPLHF. CDR3 DNA: TGTGCCTGGACGAGCTCCTATAATTCACCCCTCCACTTT.

This clone came up a few times. The V gene is TRBV6-1, the J gene TRBJ2-7; 9 nucleotides agree with TRBD1. This CDR3 spans 14 amino acids. CDR1 is MNHNS and CDR2 is SASEGT in the germline V gene. The J segment lost 7 bases and the V segment lost 3 bases, leaving 7 bases of the junction unmatched. This chain's CDR3 is CASSDGTGLREQYF. Written as DNA, the CDR3 is TGTGCCAGCAGTGACGGGACAGGGCTTAGGGAGCAGTACTTC.

The chain uses TRBV5-6 and TRBJ2-2; weak D call: TRBD2 (6 bases). Germline CDR1 reads SGHDT; CDR2 reads YYEEEE. This CDR3 comprises 18 residues. V lost 5 bases and J 2 bases, leaving 22 bases between the germline ends. CDR3 region: CASSPGTLYPGNTGELFF. The CDR3 DNA reads as TGTGCCAGCAGTCCCGGGACTTTATATCCTGGTAACACCGGGGAGCTGTTTTTT.

This clone has only a few counts. The V call is TRBV4-2, the J call TRBJ1-1; TRBD1 agrees at 7 bases. Germline V gene data show CDR1 as LGHNA and CDR2 as YNFKEQ. V lost 4 bases and J lost 3; bases outside the gene matches: 8. The length of the CDR3 is 15 residues. The CDR3 DNA is TGTGCCAGCAGCCCTCTGGGACAGCAGGACACTGAAGCTTTCTTT. This gives the protein CASSPLGQQDTEAFF.

This chain uses TRBV19 with TRBJ1-1; D remains ambiguous. Deletions cut 5 bases from V and 7 bases from J, with 11 bases between. The CDR3 contains 12 residues. Germline loops: CDR1 LNHDA, CDR2 SQIVND (reference sequence). This chain's CDR3 is CASSATTGEAFF. In DNA, the CDR3 is TGTGCCAGTAGTGCCACAACGGGTGAAGCTTTCTTT. Variable domain in full (rest from reference TRBV19 and TRBJ1-1): DGGITQSPKYLFRKEGQNVTLSCEQNLNHDAMYWYRQDPGQGLRLIYYSQIVNDFQKGDIAEGYSVSREKKESFPLTVTSAQKNPTAFYLCASSATTGEAFFGQGTRLTVV.

J is TRBJ2-7 and V is TRBV28, with 7 bases that match TRBD2. Trimming cost V 3 bases and J 2 bases; bases outside gene matches: 10. The CDR3 has 16 amino acids. Germline V gene sequence: CDR1 MDHEN, CDR2 SYDVKM. In nucleotides, the CDR3 is TGTGCCAGCAGTTTCACACTAGCGCAACTTACCTACGAGCAGTACTTC. Its protein is CASSFTLAQLTYEQYF.

This clone appeared once. This chain uses TRBV7-3 with TRBJ2-1; D may be TRBD1 (5 bases). The V gene lost 0 bases and the J gene lost 3 bases, with 9 bases spanning the gap. CDR3 length: 15 amino acids. In germline, CDR1 is SGHTA, CDR2 FQGTGA. The CDR3, as DNA: TGTGCCAGCAGCTTAACCCGGACAAACTACAATGAGCAGTTCTTC. It translates to CASSLTRTNYNEQFF.

This chain joins TRBV19 and TRBJ2-1, with TRBD2 matching 11 bases. CDR1 is LNHDA and CDR2 is SQIVND in the germline V gene (reference sequence). Trimming took 5 bases from V and 5 from J; bases not matched to a gene: 8. The CDR3 totals 16 residues. The CDR3 nucleotides are TGTGCCAGTAGTTTCGGAACTAGCGGGGGCCACAATGAGCAGTTCTTC. This gives the protein CASSFGTSGGHNEQFF.

This clone came up a few times. The rearrangement uses TRBV11-3 and TRBJ1-2, with D perhaps TRBD1 (5 bases). With 5 bases removed from V and 1 base from J, the gap between germline ends came to 11 bases. In germline, CDR1 is SGHNT, CDR2 YENEEA. This CDR3 is built from 14 residues. The CDR3 nucleotides are TGTGCCAGCAGCACAGCGGGGGATAACTATGGCTACACCTTC. Translating it yields CASSTAGDNYGYTF.

The V gene is TRBV5-5, the J gene TRBJ2-5; perhaps TRBD2 as D (7 bases). The CDR3 spans 16 residues. Between the trimmed V and J ends, which lost 5 bases and 5 bases, there was a span of 22 bases. CDR1 and CDR2 (germline): SGHKS, YYEKEE (reference sequence). DNA for the CDR3: TGTGCCAGCAGTACCCACGGGGGGCAGGCTTTCGAGACCCAGTACTTC. Translated, it gives CASSTHGGQAFETQYF.

This clone came up a few times. V and J are TRBV6-1 and TRBJ2-6; a possible D gene is TRBD2 (5 bases). Germline-derived CDR1 and CDR2 are MNHNS and SASEGT. The CDR3 is made up of 15 amino acids. The V gene lost 8 bases and the J gene lost 1 base, with 12 bases spanning the gap. CDR3 DNA: TGTGCCAGCTGTCCAGGAGGATCTGGGGCCAACGTCCTGACTTTC. Amino acids: CASCPGGSGANVLTF.